This T cell receptor beta chain originates from a study of Graves' ophthalmopathy and Graves' hyperthyroidism. About the research overall: The study drew peripheral blood at initial diagnosis, before any treatment. Study conclusions and caveats: A model of 13 signatures distinguished ophthalmopathy from stable hyperthyroidism at approximately 88% sensitivity and about 80% specificity.

Comments on this clonotype: The antigen is unknown.

From RNA, the CDR3 regions of TCR beta chains were amplified and sequenced. Second-round multiplex PCR came after first-round RT-PCR with HTBI primers. Via MiXCR, TCRdb re-called the multiplex PCR reads, giving one row per CDR3 protein. This repertoire shows around 470,000 distinct CDR3 sequences, around 15% found once; its top ten account for over 8%. Patients were diagnosed from clinical symptoms, serum thyroxine, TRAb, thyroid ultrasound and orbital computed tomography. Sequences were obtained from blood. The source of this sequence is a woman between 25 and 40 years old with Graves' ophthalmopathy.

The CDR3 region is CASRGMAVPSYEQYF. For the CDR3, the DNA is TGTGCCAGCAGGGGGATGGCCGTTCCCTCCTACGAGCAGTACTTC. This chain joins TRBV12-3 or TRBV12-4 and TRBJ2-7; D gene unclear. The CDR3 length is 15 residues. V was clipped by 6 bases and J by 0 bases, with 15 bases between them.